This T cell receptor beta chain emerged from a study of B cell selection in AIRE deficiency. As handled by the study authors: Pooled Tregs gave around 5.6x10^4 patient and approximately 9.7x10^4 donor TCRbeta sequences. Measured with immunoSEQ multiplex PCR; TCRdb has only the in-frame clones, and not every one. For V, J and clone size, that table is used; D and trimming come from the DNA. The sample holds roughly 18,000 clones, 85% to 95% seen once. The CDR3 is 18 amino acids. The ends were cut back, 5 bases at V and 0 bases at J, with 23 bases in the middle. Germline V gene lookup returns CDR1 SNHLY and CDR2 FYNNEI. The regulatory T cell sort gate was CD4+CD25hiCD127low/negative.

The source material was CD4+CD25+ Tregs sorted from PBMCs. The sequence was collected from a human donor in good health. V and J are TRBV2 and TRBJ2-7, with D perhaps TRBD2 (6 bases). CDR3 DNA: TGTGCCAGCAGTCCCCGTAGTATAGGGACTCCAAACTCCTACGAGCAGTACTTC. Translating it yields CASSPRSIGTPNSYEQYF.